The clone carrying this T cell receptor gamma chain was observed a handful of times. A junction boundary mismatches the germline segment, possibly from a read error. The identical CDR3 is also encoded by other nucleotide sequences in the sample. The sample comes from a study of gamma-delta chains in newborns, infants, children. Study as a whole: Microbial exposure reportedly drives polyclonal innate γδ T cell expansion after birth.

Germline CDR1 reads GITISATS; CDR2 reads ISYDGTV (reference sequence). The CDR3 spans 11 residues. TCRdb re-called clones from the reads via CATT. The table shows approximately 1,000 gamma-chain clones, with 2.1% occurring only once. The V and J genes are TRGV9 and TRGJ1 or TRGJ2. This clonotype was sampled from a child who was a newborn, infant or young child, either healthy, febrile or measles-vaccinated (not recorded which). Sequencing used blood. CDR3 in amino acids: CALWDGYKKLF. The CDR3 nucleotides are TGTGCCTTGTGGGATGGGTATAAGAAGCTCTTT.